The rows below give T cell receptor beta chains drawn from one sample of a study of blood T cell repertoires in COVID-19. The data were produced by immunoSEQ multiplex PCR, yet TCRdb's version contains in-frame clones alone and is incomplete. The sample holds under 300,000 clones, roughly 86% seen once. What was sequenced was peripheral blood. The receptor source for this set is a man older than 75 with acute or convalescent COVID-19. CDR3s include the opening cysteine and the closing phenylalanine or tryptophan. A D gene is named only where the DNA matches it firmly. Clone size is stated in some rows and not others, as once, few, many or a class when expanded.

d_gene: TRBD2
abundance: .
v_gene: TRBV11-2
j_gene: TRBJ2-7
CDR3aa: CASGRGGSSYEQYF
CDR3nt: TGTGCATCCGGGAGGGGAGGTAGCTCCTACGAGCAGTACTTC

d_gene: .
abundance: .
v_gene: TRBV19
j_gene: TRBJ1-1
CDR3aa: CASSREVVNTEAFF
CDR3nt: TGTGCCAGTAGTAGGGAGGTTGTGAACACTGAAGCTTTCTTT

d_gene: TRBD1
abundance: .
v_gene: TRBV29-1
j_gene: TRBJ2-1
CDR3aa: CSAGQGYNEQFF
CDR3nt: TGCAGCGCCGGACAGGGATACAATGAGCAGTTCTTC

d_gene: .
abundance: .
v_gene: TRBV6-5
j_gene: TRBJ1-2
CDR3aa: CASSYSGTTNYGYTF
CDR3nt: TGTGCCAGCAGTTACTCTGGCACTACTAACTATGGCTACACCTTC

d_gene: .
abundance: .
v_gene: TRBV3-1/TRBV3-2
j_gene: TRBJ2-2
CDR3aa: CASSPGQGLIGELFF
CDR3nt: TGTGCCAGCAGCCCCGGCCAGGGGTTGATCGGGGAGCTGTTTTTT

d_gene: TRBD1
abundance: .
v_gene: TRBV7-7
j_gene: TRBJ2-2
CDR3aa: CASSSGQGNTGELFF
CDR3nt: TGTGCTAGCAGCTCGGGACAGGGGAACACCGGGGAGCTGTTTTTT

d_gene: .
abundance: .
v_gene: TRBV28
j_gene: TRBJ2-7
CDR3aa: CATRGGFAYEQYF
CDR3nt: TGTGCCACACGAGGAGGATTTGCCTACGAGCAGTACTTC

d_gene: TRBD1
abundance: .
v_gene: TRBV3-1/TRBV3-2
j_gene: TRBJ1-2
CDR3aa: CASSQDWQGDGYTF
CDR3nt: TGTGCCAGCAGCCAAGATTGGCAGGGGGATGGCTACACCTTC

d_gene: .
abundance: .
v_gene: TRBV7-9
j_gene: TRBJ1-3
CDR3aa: CASSSDRGGNTIYF
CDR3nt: TGTGCCAGCAGCTCCGACAGAGGAGGAAACACCATATATTTT

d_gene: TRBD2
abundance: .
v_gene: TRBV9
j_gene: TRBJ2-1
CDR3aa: CASSSRREGYNEQFF
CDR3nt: TGTGCCAGCAGCTCCCGCCGGGAGGGTTACAATGAGCAGTTCTTC

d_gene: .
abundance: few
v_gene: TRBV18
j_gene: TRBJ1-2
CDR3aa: CASSPRQESNYGYTF
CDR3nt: TGTGCCAGCTCACCACGACAGGAATCTAACTATGGCTACACCTTC

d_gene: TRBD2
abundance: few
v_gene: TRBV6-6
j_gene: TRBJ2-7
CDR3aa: CASSTTSGRTEQYF
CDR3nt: TGTGCCAGCAGTACGACTAGCGGGAGAACCGAGCAGTACTTC

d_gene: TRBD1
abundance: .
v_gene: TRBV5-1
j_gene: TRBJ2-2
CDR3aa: CASSVGQGGTGELFF
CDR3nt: TGCGCCAGCAGCGTGGGACAGGGAGGAACCGGGGAGCTGTTTTTT

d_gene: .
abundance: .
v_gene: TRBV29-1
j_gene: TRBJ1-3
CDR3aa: CSVVPRQATGNTIYF
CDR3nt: TGCAGCGTTGTACCTCGACAGGCAACTGGAAACACCATATATTTT

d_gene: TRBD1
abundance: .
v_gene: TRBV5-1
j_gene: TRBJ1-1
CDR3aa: CASTPLQGGPEAFF
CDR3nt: TGCGCCAGCACCCCACTACAGGGGGGTCCTGAAGCTTTCTTT

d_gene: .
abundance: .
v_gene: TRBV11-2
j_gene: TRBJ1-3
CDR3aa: CASSLDDSPGNTIYF
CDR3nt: TGTGCCAGCAGCTTAGACGACAGCCCTGGAAACACCATATATTTT

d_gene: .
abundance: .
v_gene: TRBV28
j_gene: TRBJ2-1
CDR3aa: CASSLPSGQFF
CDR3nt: TGTGCCAGCAGTTTACCCTCGGGGCAGTTCTTC

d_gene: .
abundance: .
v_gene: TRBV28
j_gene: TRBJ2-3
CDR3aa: CASSFSSSTSTDTQYF
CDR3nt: TGTGCCAGCAGCTTCTCAAGTAGTACTAGCACAGATACGCAGTATTTT

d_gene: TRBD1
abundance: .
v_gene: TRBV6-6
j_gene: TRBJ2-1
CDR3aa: CASSPGVGTGGLRAQNEQFF
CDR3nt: TGTGCCAGCAGTCCCGGGGTCGGGACAGGGGGCTTACGGGCGCAGAATGAGCAGTTCTTC

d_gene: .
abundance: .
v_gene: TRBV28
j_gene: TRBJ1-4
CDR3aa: CASSYGTRVPTF
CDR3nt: TGTGCCAGCAGTTACGGCACACGGGTACCGACTTTT

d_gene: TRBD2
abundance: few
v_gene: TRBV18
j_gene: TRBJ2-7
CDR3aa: CASSPPLVAGVEQYF
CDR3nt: TGTGCCAGCTCACCACCCCTGGTAGCGGGAGTCGAGCAGTACTTC

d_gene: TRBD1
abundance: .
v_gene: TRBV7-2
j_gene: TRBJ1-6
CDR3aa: CASSQGTADYSPLHF
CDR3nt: TGTGCCAGCAGCCAAGGGACAGCTGACTATTCACCCCTCCACTTT